One and the same sample provided the 23 T cell receptor beta chains below, sequenced in a study of blood T cell repertoires in COVID-19. Assay: immunoSEQ multiplex PCR; the TCRdb copy retains only in-frame clones and omits some. The repertoire holds 240,000 or so clones, with around 83% as singletons. Input material: peripheral blood. The receptors were sampled from a man under 40 who had recovered from COVID-19.

The CDR3 DNA sequence: TGTGCCAGCAGTGAAAGAGGTGGTGGAAACACCATATATTTT. Amino acid sequence: CASSERGGGNTIYF. The V call is TRBV6-1, the J call TRBJ1-3; D not certain. The V and J ends lost 2 bases and 3 bases respectively, with 8 bases between them. This CDR3 region has 14 residues. The V gene's germline CDR1 is MNHNS and CDR2 SASEGT.

The chain uses TRBV18 and TRBJ2-3; 8 positions match TRBD2. The CDR3 runs to 17 residues. J was trimmed by 2 bases and V by 0 bases; bases with no gene match: 7. CDR1 is KGHSH and CDR2 is LQKENI in the germline V gene. In DNA form, the CDR3 reads TGTGCCAGCTCACCACCCGGGAGCGGGGGAACCACAGATACGCAGTATTTT. It yields the protein CASSPPGSGGTTDTQYF.

This chain connects TRBV7-9 to TRBJ1-3; no firm D call. The CDR3 sequence is 17 residues long. CDR1 and CDR2 from the germline V gene are SEHNR and FQNEAQ (reference sequence). Trimming stripped 0 bases from V and 2 bases from J, with 14 bases between. DNA for the CDR3: TGTGCCAGCAGCTTAGCCGACAATAGAGATACTGGAAACACCATATATTTT. Translation: CASSLADNRDTGNTIYF.

This chain connects TRBV28 to TRBJ2-3; TRBD1 aligns across 10 bases. This CDR3 spans 16 amino acids. J was trimmed by 4 bases and V by 0 bases; bases with no gene match: 4. Germline CDR1 is MDHEN and CDR2 is SYDVKM. In DNA, the CDR3 is TGTGCCAGCAGTTTATGGCGGACAGGGGGGTCAGATACGCAGTATTTT. Its protein is CASSLWRTGGSDTQYF. Full variable domain (missing parts from reference TRBV28 and TRBJ2-3): DVKVTQSSRYLVKRTGEKVFLECVQDMDHENMFWYRQDPGLGLRLIYFSYDVKMKEKGDIPEGYSVSREKKERFSLILESASTNQTSMYLCASSLWRTGGSDTQYFGPGTRLTVL.

The chain joins TRBV6-5 to TRBJ2-3; a weak D match, TRBD1 (6 bases). The CDR3 sequence is 14 residues long. Between the trimmed V and J ends, which lost 6 bases and 3 bases, there was a span of 13 bases. CDR1 and CDR2 (germline): MNHEY, SVGAGI. Written as DNA, the CDR3 is TGTGCCAGCAGCTCCGGGACAAGTACAGATACGCAGTATTTT. This gives the protein CASSSGTSTDTQYF.

This clone was seen a single time. The rearrangement uses TRBV24-1 and TRBJ2-1; TRBD1 agrees at 11 bases. CDR1 is KGHDR, CDR2 SFDVKD, per germline. The CDR3 runs 16 residues. J gave up 6 bases and V 4 bases, and 7 bases lay outside the gene matches. The CDR3, as DNA: TGTGCCACCAGTGACGGGACAGGGGGTTTGGGCAATGAGCAGTTCTTC. It translates to CATSDGTGGLGNEQFF.

This clone was picked up a small number of times. The gene calls are TRBV29-1 and TRBJ1-2; D is perhaps TRBD1 (5 bases). Germline V gene data show CDR1 as SQVTM and CDR2 as ANQGSEA. V lost 6 bases and J 8 bases, leaving 22 bases between the germline ends. CDR3 size: 14 residues. The CDR3 reads CSVDLRGGAIGYTF. CDR3 bases: TGCAGCGTAGATCTTCGAGGTGGGGCAATCGGCTACACCTTC.

The rearrangement uses TRBV7-9 and TRBJ2-7, with D possibly matching TRBD1 (6 bases). The V end was cut by 5 bases, the J end by 2 bases, with 7 bases between. The CDR3 runs to 12 residues. Germline lookup yields CDR1 SEHNR and CDR2 FQNEAQ (reference sequence). The CDR3 reads CASSEGAYEQYV. In DNA form, the CDR3 reads TGTGCCAGCAGCGAGGGGGCCTACGAGCAGTACGTC.

This clone has only a few counts. The chain employs TRBV6-4 and TRBJ1-5, with 7 bases matching TRBD1. Germline loops: CDR1 MRHNA, CDR2 SNTAGT. This CDR3 region has 13 residues. Germline trimming cut 5 bases from V and 4 bases from J; bases unmatched to any gene: 2. CDR3 amino acids: CASSMTGNQPQHF. The CDR3 coding sequence is TGTGCCAGCAGTATGACAGGGAATCAGCCCCAGCATTTT.

This clone showed up just once. This chain joins TRBV19 and TRBJ1-3; D is possibly TRBD1 (6 bases). In germline, CDR1 is LNHDA, CDR2 SQIVND (reference sequence). This CDR3 spans 15 amino acids. V lost 6 bases, J lost 0 bases, and 12 bases lay in between. The CDR3 spells CASRAGQNSGNTIYF. DNA for the CDR3: TGTGCCAGTAGAGCGGGACAAAACTCTGGAAACACCATATATTTT.

The chain is built from TRBV18 and TRBJ2-1, with 12 bases aligning to TRBD2. Germline trimming cut 6 bases from V and 7 bases from J; bases unmatched to any gene: 4. The CDR3 runs to 14 residues. The V gene's germline CDR1 is KGHSH and CDR2 LQKENI. The CDR3 region has the DNA TGTGCCAGCTCGACTAGCGGGAGCAGTAATGAGCAGTTCTTC. This gives the protein CASSTSGSSNEQFF.

This chain uses TRBV9 with TRBJ1-4; D unclear. The ends were cut back, 3 bases at V and 0 bases at J, with 9 bases in the middle. Germline CDR1 reads SGDLS; CDR2 reads YYNGEE. This CDR3 is 15 amino acids long. Here the CDR3 reads CASSASPTTNEKLFF. The CDR3 DNA sequence: TGTGCCAGCAGCGCCTCCCCTACAACTAATGAAAAACTGTTTTTT.

This chain connects TRBV4-1 to TRBJ2-1, with TRBD2 matching over 12 bases. The CDR3 length is 15 residues. V lost 4 bases and J lost 9; bases outside the gene matches: 7. CDR1 is MGHRA, CDR2 YSYEKL, per germline. The CDR3 region is CASSPGLAGHAEQFF. The DNA of the CDR3 is TGCGCCAGCAGCCCAGGACTAGCGGGGCACGCTGAGCAGTTCTTC.

This clone was observed a single time. V gene TRBV4-1 combines with J gene TRBJ2-5; D is perhaps TRBD2 (5 bases). The V and J ends lost 0 bases and 6 bases respectively, with 14 bases between them. This CDR3 comprises 15 residues. CDR1 MGHRA and CDR2 YSYEKL come from the germline V gene. The CDR3 spells CASSQDNGDVKTQYF. The CDR3 DNA reads as TGCGCCAGCAGCCAAGATAACGGGGATGTGAAGACCCAGTACTTC.

This clone was found a few times. This chain connects TRBV4-1 to TRBJ2-1; D perhaps matches TRBD1 (6 bases). The CDR3 contains 16 residues. Trimming stripped 8 bases from V and 1 base from J, with 18 bases between. The germline gives CDR1 MGHRA, CDR2 YSYEKL. Here the CDR3 reads CASSVVATGSYNEQFF. DNA for the CDR3: TGCGCCAGCTCCGTCGTCGCTACAGGGTCCTACAATGAGCAGTTCTTC.

The chain carries TRBV5-1 and TRBJ2-5; 10 nucleotides match TRBD2. Trimming removed 4 bases from V and 3 bases from J; junction bases left unmatched: 6. In germline, CDR1 is SGHRS, CDR2 YFSETQ. The CDR3 spans 15 residues. CDR3 residues: CASSGNSGGEETQYF. CDR3 coding DNA: TGCGCCAGCAGCGGAAACAGCGGGGGGGAAGAGACCCAGTACTTC. Drawing the rest from reference TRBV5-1 and TRBJ2-5, the complete variable domain is KAGVTQTPRYLIKTRGQQVTLSCSPISGHRSVSWYQQTPGQGLQFLFEYFSETQRNKGNFPGRFSGRQFSNSRSEMNVSTLELGDSALYLCASSGNSGGEETQYFGPGTRLLVL.

V is TRBV7-8 and J is TRBJ1-1, with D unresolved. The CDR3 covers 12 residues. V lost 5 bases and J 6 bases, leaving 10 bases between the germline ends. Per the germline V gene, CDR1 is SGHVS and CDR2 is FQNEAQ. Written as DNA, the CDR3 is TGTGCCAGCAGCCAGATAGATGCTGAAGCTTTCTTT. Amino acid sequence: CASSQIDAEAFF.

This clone showed up just a few times. This CDR3 is also generated by other DNA sequences in the sample. The chain couples TRBV25-1 to TRBJ2-2, with 8 bases identical to TRBD1. The germline V gene has CDR1 MGHDK and CDR2 SYGVNS. The CDR3 covers 15 residues. The V segment lost 4 bases and the J segment 0 bases; nucleotides outside the gene matches: 1. The CDR3 sequence is CASSVQGANTGELFF. CDR3 in DNA: TGTGCCAGCAGTGTACAGGGGGCGAACACCGGGGAGCTGTTTTTT.

This clone was counted a single time. This chain joins TRBV19 and TRBJ1-5; D gene uncertain. Germline lookup yields CDR1 LNHDA and CDR2 SQIVND (reference sequence). The CDR3 has 17 amino acids. Trimming took off 0 bases at V and 3 bases at J, with 15 bases between the two ends. In nucleotides, the CDR3 is TGTGCCAGTAGTATAGATCATAGAGGGCCTTACAATCAGCCCCAGCATTTT. This encodes CASSIDHRGPYNQPQHF.

V is TRBV27 and J is TRBJ1-2; TRBD1 is a possible D gene (5 bases). The CDR3 is made up of 17 amino acids. Trimming pared 2 bases from V and 2 bases from J, leaving 18 bases between. Germline V gives CDR1 MNHEY, CDR2 SMNVEV (reference sequence). DNA of the CDR3: TGTGCCAGCAGTTTACTGGCTCCCGGGACTAAAAACTATGGCTACACCTTC. This encodes CASSLLAPGTKNYGYTF.

J is TRBJ1-6 and V is TRBV12-3 or TRBV12-4; D is unresolved. The ends were cut back, 3 bases at V and 8 bases at J, with 5 bases in the middle. The CDR3 extends over 12 amino acids. The CDR3 sequence is CASSFSDSPLHF. CDR3 DNA: TGTGCCAGCAGTTTTTCAGATTCACCCCTCCACTTT.

The chain links TRBV19 to TRBJ2-1, with D uncertain. The germline V gene has CDR1 LNHDA and CDR2 SQIVND (reference sequence). V lost 6 bases, J lost 8 bases, and 11 bases lay in between. The CDR3 length is 12 residues. The CDR3 DNA reads as TGTGCCAGTAGCATAACCGTAGATGAGCAGTTCTTC. It translates to CASSITVDEQFF. The whole variable domain, filled in from reference TRBV19 and TRBJ2-1, reads DGGITQSPKYLFRKEGQNVTLSCEQNLNHDAMYWYRQDPGQGLRLIYYSQIVNDFQKGDIAEGYSVSREKKESFPLTVTSAQKNPTAFYLCASSITVDEQFFGPGTRLTVL.

This clone was seen a few times. J is TRBJ2-2 and V is TRBV4-1, with no clear D. Trimming shortened V by 1 base and J by 3 bases, and 3 bases separated the two germline ends. Germline V gives CDR1 MGHRA, CDR2 YSYEKL. This CDR3 contains 13 residues. The CDR3 reads CASSQVYTGELFF. The CDR3 DNA follows: TGCGCCAGCAGCCAAGTCTACACCGGGGAGCTGTTTTTT.